This T cell receptor beta chain was observed in a study of shared clonotypes between healthy human individuals. Study summary: Serving as donors were two women and three men, whose ages spanned 18 to 49. Notes on the study in general: It was observed that roughly 5.5% of naive CD4 clonotypes were shared across several donors.

As concerns this clone: What it binds is unknown.

Libraries were prepared by immunoSEQ multiplex PCR; TCRdb keeps only in-frame clonotypes and omits some of them. Of over 1.4 million clones in the sample, around 97% were seen once. Germline values: CDR1 SGHTA, CDR2 FQGNSA. After removal of 3 bases from V and 0 bases from J, the junction contained 7 bases not matched to a gene. The CDR3 has 18 amino acids. This receptor was obtained from a man aged 25-45 years in good health. The chain couples TRBV7-2 to TRBJ2-1, with 11 bases matching TRBD2. Material: naive CD4+ T cells sorted from blood. Sample subset: CD45RA+ positively selected. For the CDR3, the DNA is TGTGCCAGCAGCTTTCGACTAGCGGGATCGAGCTCCTACAATGAGCAGTTCTTC. Protein sequence: CASSFRLAGSSSYNEQFF.